The 32 T cell receptor beta chains below come from one sample, sequenced in a study of OX40 agonist ivuxolimab in advanced cancers. Only in-frame clones appear in the TCRdb table, and some are missing; sequencing was by immunoSEQ multiplex PCR. The data show 75,000 to 90,000 clones, roughly 92% seen once. The material sequenced was CD4+ or CD8+ T cells sorted from blood, taken in a trial of the OX40 agonist ivuxolimab. The receptors were sampled from an adult with an advanced solid tumor such as melanoma, head and neck, liver or kidney cancer.

V gene TRBV5-1 combines with J gene TRBJ2-5; D may be TRBD1 (5 bases). Germline assignment: CDR1 SGHRS and CDR2 YFSETQ. The V and J ends lost 3 bases and 5 bases respectively, with 8 bases between them. The CDR3 totals 12 residues. In nucleotides, the CDR3 is TGCGCCAGCAGCTGGCAGGGCGAGACCCAGTACTTC. The encoded protein is CASSWQGETQYF.

The chain recombines TRBV5-1 with TRBJ1-1; tentatively, D is TRBD1 (5 bases). Trimming left V 4 bases short and J 4 bases short, with 17 bases between. Germline CDR1 SGHRS, CDR2 YFSETQ. This CDR3 region has 15 residues. The CDR3, as DNA: TGCGCCAGCAGCCCAATCGGGGGGTGGATCACTGAAGCTTTCTTT. This sequence encodes CASSPIGGWITEAFF.

This chain joins TRBV18 and TRBJ2-7; the D call may be TRBD1 or TRBD2 (6 bases each). This CDR3 is 17 amino acids long. Trimming removed 1 base at V and 4 bases at J, with 20 bases between. Germline CDR1 is KGHSH and CDR2 is LQKENI. The CDR3 DNA reads TGTGCCAGCTCACCACTTGCCGGGGGCAGTCCCCTATACGAGCAGTACTTC. Translating it yields CASSPLAGGSPLYEQYF.

The chain combines TRBV10-3 with TRBJ2-3; the D is unclear. Germline V gene data show CDR1 as ENHRY and CDR2 as SYGVKD. The CDR3 is 14 residues long. V lost 0 bases and J lost 0, with 4 bases in between. The CDR3 region is CAISESRSTDTQYF. CDR3 DNA sequence: TGTGCCATCAGTGAGTCGAGGAGCACAGATACGCAGTATTTT.

The chain has TRBV9 and TRBJ2-1; 8 bases line up with TRBD2. Trimming cost V 0 bases and J 6 bases; bases outside gene matches: 2. This CDR3 has 14 amino acids. In germline, CDR1 is SGDLS, CDR2 YYNGEE. In DNA form, the CDR3 reads TGTGCCAGCAGCGTAGTGGCGGGAGGCAATGAGCAGTTCTTC. Its protein is CASSVVAGGNEQFF.

This sequence joins TRBV29-1 and TRBJ2-5, with 9 bases identical to TRBD2. The CDR3 runs to 15 residues. Germline CDR1 and CDR2: SQVTM and ANQGSEA. After removal of 4 bases from V and 0 bases from J, the junction contained 6 bases not matched to a gene. In DNA form, the CDR3 reads TGCAGCGTTGTCCCGCTAGCGGGGTACCAAGAGACCCAGTACTTC. This sequence encodes CSVVPLAGYQETQYF.

This clone is a singleton in its sample. The rearrangement links TRBV5-6 to TRBJ2-7, with 8 nucleotides matching TRBD2. The V gene end was trimmed by 2 bases and the J gene end by 2 bases; junction bases not matched to a gene: 18. The length of the CDR3 is 19 residues. The V gene's germline CDR1 is SGHDT and CDR2 YYEEEE. The CDR3 is CASSLKVKQRGLNTYEQYF. CDR3 in DNA: TGTGCCAGCAGCTTAAAGGTGAAACAGCGGGGGCTGAATACCTACGAGCAGTACTTC.

The chain employs TRBV27 and TRBJ2-5; TRBD1 matches 7 bases. CDR3 length: 16 residues. Germline V gene lookup returns CDR1 MNHEY and CDR2 SMNVEV (reference sequence). Trimming at V came to 4 bases and at J to 7 bases, leaving 15 bases not matched to a gene. CDR3 loop: CASSSMTGTLQGTQYF. The CDR3 region has the DNA TGTGCCAGCAGTTCGATGACAGGGACCCTTCAGGGGACCCAGTACTTC.

The chain joins TRBV5-1 to TRBJ2-2, with TRBD2 as a possible D gene (6 bases). V lost 4 bases, J lost 4 bases, and 11 bases lay in between. The CDR3 extends over 14 amino acids. CDR1 is SGHRS and CDR2 is YFSETQ in the germline V gene. The CDR3 DNA reads as TGCGCCAGCAGCGCCGGGACTCCCACCGGGGAGCTGTTTTTT. This sequence encodes CASSAGTPTGELFF. Together with reference TRBV5-1 and TRBJ2-2, the CDR3 gives the full variable domain: KAGVTQTPRYLIKTRGQQVTLSCSPISGHRSVSWYQQTPGQGLQFLFEYFSETQRNKGNFPGRFSGRQFSNSRSEMNVSTLELGDSALYLCASSAGTPTGELFFGEGSRLTVL.

The V gene is TRBV6-5, the J gene TRBJ2-7, with D tentatively TRBD1 (6 bases). This CDR3 is 15 amino acids long. Germline V lookup: CDR1 MNHEY, CDR2 SVGAGI. Trimming took off 0 bases at V and 0 bases at J, with 9 bases between the two ends. In nucleotides, the CDR3 is TGTGCCAGCAGTTACTCCCAGGGGAGCTCCTACGAGCAGTACTTC. Translating it yields CASSYSQGSSYEQYF.

The chain joins TRBV11-3 to TRBJ1-5; tentatively, D is TRBD1 (5 bases). Trimming shortened V by 2 bases and J by 1 base, and 15 bases separated the two germline ends. This CDR3 has 17 residues. Per germline, CDR1 SGHNT and CDR2 YENEEA. CDR3 in DNA: TGTGCCAGCAGCTTACTTTTCCGGGGGAAAAGCAATCAGCCCCAGCATTTT. Its protein product is CASSLLFRGKSNQPQHF.

The rearrangement joins TRBV7-3 to TRBJ2-7; the D gene is possibly TRBD1 (6 bases). Looked up from germline, CDR1 is SGHTA and CDR2 is FQGTGA. The CDR3 has 15 amino acids. V was trimmed by 3 bases and J by 3 bases, leaving 15 bases between them. The CDR3 nucleotides read TGTGCCAGCAGCTTGACAGGTGGGGAAGGCTACGAGCAGTACTTC. It encodes CASSLTGGEGYEQYF.

CDR3 protein: CASSFVGGGQETQYF. In DNA form, the CDR3 reads TGTGCCAGCAGCTTCGTAGGGGGAGGACAAGAGACCCAGTACTTC. The chain employs TRBV7-6 and TRBJ2-5; D may match TRBD1 or TRBD2 (6 bases each). This CDR3 contains 15 residues. In germline, CDR1 is SGHVS, CDR2 FNYEAQ. Trimming took off 3 bases at V and 2 bases at J, with 13 bases between the two ends.

The chain combines TRBV2 with TRBJ2-7; TRBD1 matches 9 bases. CDR3 length: 15 residues. The ends lost 3 bases at V and 5 bases at J; junction bases unmatched: 8. Germline loops: CDR1 SNHLY, CDR2 FYNNEI. CDR3 DNA sequence: TGTGCCAGCAGTGATCGGACAGGGGCCGCAGACGAGCAGTACTTC. The encoded protein is CASSDRTGAADEQYF.

The genes are TRBV19 and TRBJ1-1, with no clear D. The V gene's germline CDR1 is LNHDA and CDR2 SQIVND (reference sequence). The V end lost 6 bases, the J end lost 1 base, and 6 bases lay between the germline ends. The CDR3 runs 12 residues. Here the CDR3 DNA reads TGTGCCAGTAGAAATTGGAACACTGAAGCTTTCTTT. Its protein is CASRNWNTEAFF.

This chain links TRBV5-4 with TRBJ2-2; D gene ambiguous. Germline V gene lookup returns CDR1 SGHNT and CDR2 YYREEE (reference sequence). Trimming shortened V by 4 bases and J by 6 bases, and 13 bases separated the two germline ends. The CDR3 consists of 14 residues. The CDR3 DNA sequence: TGTGCCAGCAGCGGCCCCAGGACGGCCGGGGAGCTGTTTTTT. Translating gives CASSGPRTAGELFF.

The chain combines TRBV4-2 with TRBJ1-5; possibly TRBD1 for D (6 bases). The V end was cut by 0 bases, the J end by 5 bases, with 23 bases between. The CDR3 is made up of 19 amino acids. Germline-derived CDR1 and CDR2 are LGHNA and YNFKEQ. In DNA, the CDR3 is TGTGCCAGCAGCCAAGAATCGGCTAGGGGGGGGCCCCACGATCAGCCCCAGCATTTT. Amino acid sequence: CASSQESARGGPHDQPQHF.

The chain combines TRBV9 with TRBJ1-3; no clear D. The CDR3 contains 13 residues. Germline values: CDR1 SGDLS, CDR2 YYNGEE. V dropped 0 bases and J dropped 7 bases, with 8 bases sitting between them. In DNA, the CDR3 is TGTGCCAGCAGCGTAGGTCCTTTGAACACCATATATTTT. Its translation: CASSVGPLNTIYF.

This rearrangement joins TRBV18 to TRBJ2-2; no firm D call. With 1 base removed from V and 6 bases from J, the gap between germline ends came to 6 bases. This CDR3 has 13 amino acids. The germline V gene has CDR1 KGHSH and CDR2 LQKENI. The CDR3 DNA is TGTGCCAGCTCACCACTCAGCCCCGGGGAGCTGTTTTTT. This gives the protein CASSPLSPGELFF.

The rearrangement joins TRBV5-1 to TRBJ1-3; D remains unclear. CDR3 length equals 15 residues. V lost 0 bases, J lost 2 bases, and 9 bases lay in between. Germline-derived CDR1 and CDR2 are SGHRS and YFSETQ. In DNA form, the CDR3 reads TGCGCCAGCAGCTTGGACGGTACCGCTGGAAACACCATATATTTT. It codes for CASSLDGTAGNTIYF.

The chain links TRBV25-1 to TRBJ2-7, with D possibly being TRBD1 (6 bases). Germline-derived CDR1 and CDR2 are MGHDK and SYGVNS. With 4 bases removed from V and 2 bases from J, the gap between germline ends came to 21 bases. This CDR3 region has 17 residues. Written as DNA, the CDR3 is TGTGCCAGCAGTGGGGCCTTAGGACAGATAAGGGCCTACGAGCAGTACTTC. As protein: CASSGALGQIRAYEQYF.

V is TRBV6-5 and J is TRBJ2-1; TRBD2 agrees at 10 bases. The V and J ends lost 2 bases and 5 bases, in that order; junction bases with no gene match: 0. The CDR3 loop spans 14 amino acids. CDR1 MNHEY and CDR2 SVGAGI come from the germline V gene. CDR3 in DNA: TGTGCCAGCAGTTACCTAGCGGGAGACAATGAGCAGTTCTTC. Translated: CASSYLAGDNEQFF.

The chain carries TRBV13 and TRBJ2-7, with unresolved D. The CDR3 contains 17 residues. CDR1 and CDR2 from the germline V gene are PRHDT and FYEKMQ (reference sequence). V dropped 5 bases and J dropped 0 bases, with 20 bases sitting between them. The CDR3, as DNA: TGTGCCAGCAGCGTTGACGCACGGACCCACGACTCCTACGAGCAGTACTTC. Translating gives CASSVDARTHDSYEQYF.

The J gene is TRBJ2-7, the V gene TRBV27; TRBD2 matches 14 bases. CDR1 and CDR2 (germline): MNHEY, SMNVEV (reference sequence). The CDR3 contains 14 residues. The ends lost 8 bases at V and 0 bases at J; junction bases unmatched: 0. The CDR3 is CASGTSGGSYEQYF. DNA for the CDR3: TGTGCCAGCGGGACTAGCGGGGGCTCCTACGAGCAGTACTTC.

This chain connects TRBV19 to TRBJ2-1; D is perhaps TRBD1 or TRBD2 (7 bases each). The V and J ends lost 5 bases and 6 bases respectively, with 26 bases between them. The CDR3 has 18 amino acids. Germline V gene lookup returns CDR1 LNHDA and CDR2 SQIVND (reference sequence). The CDR3 DNA sequence: TGTGCCAGTAGTCCCTGGACGCTGGGACAGAGGGAGGGCAATGAGCAGTTCTTC. Translating gives CASSPWTLGQREGNEQFF.

About this clone: Other nucleotide sequences in the sample specify the same CDR3. This CDR3 reads CAWSAGLSGNTIYF. In nucleotides, the CDR3 is TGTGCCTGGAGTGCGGGGCTCTCTGGAAACACCATATATTTT. This rearrangement joins TRBV30 to TRBJ1-3; maybe TRBD1 (5 bases). V was trimmed by 1 base and J by 0 bases, leaving 7 bases between them. The germline V gene has CDR1 GTSNPN and CDR2 SVGIG (reference sequence). CDR3 length: 14 amino acids.

The chain links TRBV30 to TRBJ2-1; D gene ambiguous. The CDR3 is 13 residues long. Germline V gives CDR1 GTSNPN, CDR2 SVGIG (reference sequence). V lost 0 bases and J 6 bases, leaving 9 bases between the germline ends. Here the CDR3 reads CAWSVRSSNEQFF. In nucleotides, the CDR3 is TGTGCCTGGAGTGTACGGTCGTCCAATGAGCAGTTCTTC.

This clone was recorded once. The chain has TRBV6-5 and TRBJ2-1; D possibly corresponds to TRBD1 (6 bases). This CDR3 is 14 amino acids long. The V and J ends lost 0 bases and 4 bases respectively, with 7 bases between them. CDR1 and CDR2 (germline): MNHEY, SVGAGI. CDR3 DNA: TGTGCCAGCAGTTACTCCGGACAGTACAATGAGCAGTTCTTC. Its protein is CASSYSGQYNEQFF.

As to this clone: The junction and the germline gene differ at one end; a read error may be behind it. CDR3 amino acids: CASSRTSGLGETQHF. The CDR3, as DNA: TGTGCCAGCAGCCGGACTAGCGGTTTAGGAGAGACCCAGCACTTC. The chain joins TRBV11-2 to TRBJ2-5; 10 bases align to TRBD2. The CDR3 contains 15 residues. Germline-derived CDR1 and CDR2 are SGHAT and FQNNGV. Full variable domain (remainder filled in from reference TRBV11-2 and TRBJ2-5): EAGVAQSPRYKIIEKRQSVAFWCNPISGHATLYWYQQILGQGPKLLIQFQNNGVVDDSQLPKDRFSAERLKGVDSTLKIQPAKLEDSAVYLCASSRTSGLGETQHFGPGTRLLVL.

The gene calls are TRBV9 and TRBJ2-1; 9 bases fit TRBD2. Germline loops: CDR1 SGDLS, CDR2 YYNGEE. V was clipped by 6 bases and J by 3 bases; unmatched bases: 10. This CDR3 contains 16 residues. The CDR3 DNA reads TGTGCCAGCAACGAAGAAGCGGGAGGCCTCTACAATGAGCAGTTCTTC. Amino acids: CASNEEAGGLYNEQFF.

The V call is TRBV15, the J call TRBJ1-1; D unclear. The CDR3 consists of 15 residues. Germline CDR1 and CDR2: LNHNV and YYDKDF (reference sequence). V was shortened by 0 bases and J by 0 bases, with 8 bases between the two germline ends. In DNA, the CDR3 is TGTGCCACCAGCAGAGATCTTGGGGTGAACACTGAAGCTTTCTTT. Its translation is CATSRDLGVNTEAFF.

The J gene is TRBJ2-7, the V gene TRBV7-2; TRBD2 is a possible D gene (6 bases). This CDR3 spans 16 amino acids. Germline loops: CDR1 SGHTA, CDR2 FQGNSA. V dropped 5 bases and J dropped 6 bases, with 23 bases sitting between them. For the CDR3, the DNA is TGTGCCAGCAGCCAGGGACTTCCCTACTTCCCATTCGAGCAGTACTTC. This sequence encodes CASSQGLPYFPFEQYF.